The rows below give T cell receptor beta chains drawn from one sample of a study of blood T cell repertoires in COVID-19. TCRdb's copy holds only in-frame clones and misses some; the assay was immunoSEQ multiplex PCR. The sample carries about 120,000 clones, more than 60% recorded once. The source material was peripheral blood. The receptors originated from a man between 65 and 85 years old with acute or convalescent COVID-19. CDR3s include the opening cysteine and the closing phenylalanine or tryptophan. The D gene is left open where the match is weak. The size field is filled for only some rows; it gives once, few, many or a size class.

d_call: TRBD1
v_call: TRBV12-3/TRBV12-4
j_call: TRBJ1-1
clone_size: .
cdr3_aa: CASSPGQGEDAFF
cdr3_nt: TGTGCCAGCAGCCCAGGACAGGGGGAAGATGCTTTCTTT

d_call: .
v_call: TRBV30
j_call: TRBJ1-2
clone_size: .
cdr3_aa: CAWSVRDTRNYGYTF
cdr3_nt: TGTGCCTGGAGCGTACGGGACACCCGAAACTATGGCTACACCTTC

d_call: .
v_call: TRBV4-1
j_call: TRBJ1-3
clone_size: once
cdr3_aa: CASSLHGAGTGNTIYF
cdr3_nt: TGCGCCAGCAGTCTCCATGGAGCAGGGACTGGAAACACCATATATTTT

d_call: TRBD1
v_call: TRBV5-1
j_call: TRBJ1-1
clone_size: .
cdr3_aa: CASSRSGTGGSGEAFF
cdr3_nt: TGCGCCAGCAGCAGATCCGGGACAGGGGGCTCGGGTGAAGCTTTCTTT

d_call: TRBD2
v_call: TRBV7-3
j_call: TRBJ2-2
clone_size: once
cdr3_aa: CASSSLAGGNTGELFF
cdr3_nt: TGTGCCAGCAGCTCACTAGCGGGGGGGAACACCGGGGAGCTGTTTTTT

d_call: .
v_call: TRBV9
j_call: TRBJ1-2
clone_size: .
cdr3_aa: CASSASQSAGTNYGYTF
cdr3_nt: TGTGCCAGCAGCGCCTCCCAGTCGGCAGGAACTAACTATGGCTACACCTTC

d_call: TRBD1
v_call: TRBV5-4
j_call: TRBJ1-2
clone_size: .
cdr3_aa: CASSLAGQGARYGYTF
cdr3_nt: TGTGCCAGCAGCTTGGCGGGACAGGGGGCGCGTTATGGCTACACCTTC

d_call: .
v_call: TRBV6-5
j_call: TRBJ1-2
clone_size: few
cdr3_aa: CASSYLQGYGYTF
cdr3_nt: TGTGCCAGCAGTTATCTTCAGGGTTATGGCTACACCTTC

d_call: .
v_call: TRBV18
j_call: TRBJ1-1
clone_size: few
cdr3_aa: CASSLDFMNTEAFF
cdr3_nt: TGTGCCAGCTCCTTGGACTTTATGAACACTGAAGCTTTCTTT

d_call: .
v_call: TRBV29-1
j_call: TRBJ1-2
clone_size: .
cdr3_aa: CSASKAAGDYGYTF
cdr3_nt: TGCAGCGCCTCAAAAGCCGCAGGGGACTATGGCTACACCTTC

d_call: TRBD1
v_call: TRBV6-6
j_call: TRBJ2-7
clone_size: many
cdr3_aa: CASSFPGQGAGEQYF
cdr3_nt: TGTGCCAGCAGTTTTCCGGGACAGGGGGCCGGCGAGCAGTACTTC

d_call: TRBD1
v_call: TRBV5-8
j_call: TRBJ1-2
clone_size: .
cdr3_aa: CASSPDRAFNYGYTF
cdr3_nt: TGTGCCAGCAGCCCGGACAGGGCTTTTAACTATGGCTACACCTTC

d_call: .
v_call: TRBV9
j_call: TRBJ1-3
clone_size: .
cdr3_aa: CASSVQADSTSGNTIYF
cdr3_nt: TGTGCCAGCAGCGTCCAAGCGGACAGTACCTCTGGAAACACCATATATTTT

d_call: TRBD2
v_call: TRBV5-1
j_call: TRBJ2-1
clone_size: once
cdr3_aa: CASSLVAGGAPYNEQFF
cdr3_nt: TGCGCCAGCAGCCTTGTAGCGGGGGGTGCGCCCTACAATGAGCAGTTCTTC

d_call: .
v_call: TRBV6-6
j_call: TRBJ1-1
clone_size: .
cdr3_aa: CASSYPPPQNEAFF
cdr3_nt: TGTGCCAGCAGTTACCCACCCCCCCAGAATGAAGCTTTCTTT

d_call: TRBD1
v_call: TRBV14
j_call: TRBJ2-7
clone_size: few
cdr3_aa: CASSPRTGGEQYF
cdr3_nt: TGTGCCAGCAGCCCCCGGACAGGGGGCGAGCAGTACTTC

d_call: .
v_call: TRBV19
j_call: TRBJ1-6
clone_size: few
cdr3_aa: CASSSPTLPGSSSPLHF
cdr3_nt: TGTGCCAGTAGTAGCCCGACGCTCCCGGGTAGCAGTTCACCCCTCCACTTT

d_call: TRBD1
v_call: TRBV5-4
j_call: TRBJ1-1
clone_size: .
cdr3_aa: CASSSAGTGRTEAFF
cdr3_nt: TGTGCCAGCAGCTCCGCTGGGACAGGGCGGACTGAAGCTTTCTTT

d_call: TRBD1
v_call: TRBV18
j_call: TRBJ1-1
clone_size: .
cdr3_aa: CASSQSTGLGNTEAFF
cdr3_nt: TGTGCCAGCTCCCAATCGACAGGGTTGGGGAACACTGAAGCTTTCTTT

d_call: .
v_call: TRBV5-4
j_call: TRBJ2-7
clone_size: .
cdr3_aa: CASSLTGHRYEQYF
cdr3_nt: TGTGCCAGCAGCTTGACAGGGCACCGCTACGAGCAGTACTTC

d_call: .
v_call: TRBV11-2
j_call: TRBJ2-5
clone_size: few
cdr3_aa: CASSLPPIETQYF
cdr3_nt: TGTGCCAGCAGCTTACCCCCAATAGAGACCCAGTACTTC

d_call: .
v_call: TRBV7-2
j_call: TRBJ1-5
clone_size: .
cdr3_aa: CASSLYGGVPQHF
cdr3_nt: TGTGCCAGCAGCTTATACGGCGGCGTACCCCAGCATTTT

d_call: .
v_call: TRBV2
j_call: TRBJ2-6
clone_size: once
cdr3_aa: CASSDRLVRTGANVLTF
cdr3_nt: TGTGCCAGCAGTGATCGATTGGTGAGGACTGGGGCCAACGTCCTGACTTTC